These T cell receptor beta chains were read from a single sample in a study of blood T cells in healthy people across ages. TCRdb re-derived calls from the 5' RACE reads in MiXCR, one entry per CDR3 protein. The sample holds around 1,600,000 distinct CDR3 sequences, 35% to 45% seen once. What was sequenced was blood. Receptor source: a woman under 30 in good health. Both conserved end residues are trimmed from each CDR3. Each record gives: CDR3 protein, J gene, D gene, V gene. The D gene is left open where the match is weak.

CDR3aa: ASRSSGRGNQPQH; j_gene: TRBJ1-5; d_gene: .; v_gene: TRBV27
CDR3aa: SASRLTQLYNEQF; j_gene: TRBJ2-1; d_gene: .; v_gene: TRBV20-1
CDR3aa: SVAKGGAGTGELF; j_gene: TRBJ2-2; d_gene: .; v_gene: TRBV29-1
CDR3aa: ASHRASSYEQY; j_gene: TRBJ2-7; d_gene: .; v_gene: TRBV6-6
CDR3aa: ASSLGPSQGTEAF; j_gene: TRBJ1-1; d_gene: .; v_gene: TRBV7-9
CDR3aa: ASSPDRVSSEQY; j_gene: .; d_gene: TRBD1; v_gene: TRBV18
CDR3aa: ASSNEGGNEKLF; j_gene: TRBJ1-4; d_gene: .; v_gene: TRBV5-1
CDR3aa: ASSLMAGTYEQY; j_gene: TRBJ2-7; d_gene: .; v_gene: TRBV7-2
CDR3aa: ASSLGWQGHTIY; j_gene: TRBJ1-3; d_gene: .; v_gene: TRBV9
CDR3aa: ASSYSQGVGNEQF; j_gene: TRBJ2-1; d_gene: .; v_gene: TRBV6-5
CDR3aa: ASSRTGGSVETQY; j_gene: TRBJ2-5; d_gene: TRBD1; v_gene: TRBV12-3/TRBV12-4
CDR3aa: AAGQRGRDEQY; j_gene: .; d_gene: .; v_gene: TRBV6-5
CDR3aa: ASNTDRLNTEAF; j_gene: TRBJ1-1; d_gene: .; v_gene: TRBV6-2/TRBV6-3
CDR3aa: ASSRGTSGSGEQF; j_gene: TRBJ2-1; d_gene: TRBD2; v_gene: TRBV13
CDR3aa: ASQVVQGPFRQY; j_gene: TRBJ2-7; d_gene: .; v_gene: TRBV21-1
CDR3aa: ASSDGRVMNTEAF; j_gene: TRBJ1-1; d_gene: .; v_gene: TRBV2
CDR3aa: ASSLVGLEQETQY; j_gene: TRBJ2-5; d_gene: .; v_gene: TRBV7-2
CDR3aa: ASRRSPLSYEQY; j_gene: TRBJ2-7; d_gene: .; v_gene: TRBV12-3/TRBV12-4
CDR3aa: ASSNRWDRGITGELF; j_gene: TRBJ2-2; d_gene: .; v_gene: TRBV21-1
CDR3aa: ASSNRGGLAYEQY; j_gene: TRBJ2-7; d_gene: .; v_gene: TRBV7-6
CDR3aa: ASLNKDSSYNEKF; j_gene: TRBJ2-1; d_gene: .; v_gene: TRBV6-5
CDR3aa: ASGHSQYLHQETQY; j_gene: TRBJ2-5; d_gene: .; v_gene: TRBV6-6
CDR3aa: ASSQRGFLNNEQY; j_gene: TRBJ2-7; d_gene: .; v_gene: TRBV4-3